The next 18 T cell receptor beta chains were all read from a single sample in a study of beta chain features in type 1 diabetes (dated by TCRdb to the late 2010s). Broader findings and caveats from the paper: Type 1 diabetes patients showed a moderate but significant shortening of TCRB CDR3 length in all four CD4+ subsets.

Their antigen targets remain unknown. The method was the immunoSEQ multiplex PCR assay. The High Capacity cDNA Reverse Transcription Kit was used to reverse transcribe all of the isolated RNA, meaning that expressed TCRB transcripts were what got sequenced. TCRdb provides this immuneACCESS table in a form limited to in-frame rearrangements. Some clones are lacking; in checked studies, under half of them reflect an unresolved V gene, and why the rest are absent is not known. The sample table lists a few hundred thousand clones, roughly 14% of them with a count of one. About 0.016% of the sample lies in the top ten. The specimen sequenced was naive CD4+ T cells from blood. The intended sense of this specimen's cell subset or site label: true naive CD4+ T cells. The receptors were sampled from a woman aged 18-29 years with type 1 diabetes.

This clone has only a few counts. This rearrangement joins TRBV7-2 to TRBJ2-3, with 7 bases identical to TRBD2. The V and J ends lost 0 bases and 3 bases, in that order; junction bases with no gene match: 9. Germline V gene sequence: CDR1 SGHTA, CDR2 FQGNSA. The CDR3 loop spans 17 amino acids. The CDR3 loop reads CASSLAWGSGVTDTQYF. The CDR3 coding sequence is TGTGCCAGCAGCTTAGCGTGGGGGAGCGGGGTGACAGATACGCAGTATTTT.

The rearrangement links TRBV6-1 to TRBJ2-7, with D tentatively TRBD2 (6 bases). Trimming shortened V by 4 bases and J by 3 bases, and 16 bases separated the two germline ends. Germline-derived CDR1 and CDR2 are MNHNS and SASEGT. This CDR3 spans 15 amino acids. The CDR3 here is CASSGSGSGDYEQYF. CDR3 in DNA: TGTGCCAGCAGTGGGTCCGGGAGTGGGGACTACGAGCAGTACTTC.

The gene calls are TRBV4-1 and TRBJ2-1, with TRBD2 as a possible D gene (5 bases). Trimming pared 8 bases from V and 6 bases from J, leaving 14 bases between. Germline V lookup: CDR1 MGHRA, CDR2 YSYEKL. The CDR3 is made up of 13 amino acids. As DNA, the CDR3 is TGCGCCAGCCGACTGAGCGGTGGCAATGAGCAGTTCTTC. As protein: CASRLSGGNEQFF.

The gene calls are TRBV7-2 and TRBJ2-1; 10 nucleotides align to TRBD2. CDR1 is SGHTA, CDR2 FQGNSA, per germline. Trimming at V came to 8 bases and at J to 7 bases, leaving 8 bases not matched to a gene. The CDR3 is made up of 14 amino acids. The CDR3 is CASASGRPPNEQFF. CDR3 bases: TGTGCCAGCGCTAGCGGGAGACCTCCTAATGAGCAGTTCTTC.

The chain is built from TRBV9 and TRBJ1-1; tentatively, D is TRBD1 (6 bases). The length of the CDR3 is 15 residues. CDR1 is SGDLS, CDR2 YYNGEE, per germline. V was pared by 0 bases and J by 3 bases, with 12 bases between. CDR3 DNA: TGTGCCAGCAGCGTAGACGGGGGGCCTCACACTGAAGCTTTCTTT. This sequence encodes CASSVDGGPHTEAFF.

The chain recombines TRBV2 with TRBJ1-1; 7 positions agree with TRBD1. V lost 8 bases, J lost 4 bases, and 13 bases stayed unmatched. This CDR3 contains 15 residues. From germline, CDR1 is SNHLY and CDR2 FYNNEI. The CDR3 nucleotides read TGTGCCAGCGTCTGGCAGGGGGTTGGTAGCACTGAAGCTTTCTTT. Translation: CASVWQGVGSTEAFF.

This clone appeared once. V usage is TRBV7-9 and J usage is TRBJ1-2; D is perhaps TRBD1 (5 bases). This CDR3 is 14 amino acids long. The germline V gene encodes CDR1 SEHNR and CDR2 FQNEAQ (reference sequence). V lost 1 base and J lost 6, with 12 bases in between. Here the CDR3 DNA reads TGTGCCAGCAGCTTAGATTGGGCAGGGCATGGCTACACCTTC. The encoded protein is CASSLDWAGHGYTF.

This clone was seen a handful of times. The chain couples TRBV10-3 to TRBJ1-1, with 8 bases that match TRBD1. CDR3 length equals 13 residues. Trimming at V came to 7 bases and at J to 3 bases, leaving 4 bases not matched to a gene. In germline, CDR1 is ENHRY, CDR2 SYGVKD. The DNA of the CDR3 is TGTGCCATCAATGGACAGGGTGACACTGAAGCTTTCTTT. This codes for CAINGQGDTEAFF.

This clone has just a few counts. The chain links TRBV28 to TRBJ2-1, with D perhaps matching TRBD2 (5 bases). CDR3 size: 12 residues. V was clipped by 1 base and J by 10 bases, with 8 bases between them. Germline loops: CDR1 MDHEN, CDR2 SYDVKM. CDR3 in amino acids: CASSLSGGEQFF. The CDR3 DNA reads TGTGCCAGCAGTTTATCTGGAGGCGAGCAGTTCTTC.

This chain joins TRBV7-2 and TRBJ2-6; D may be TRBD1 (6 bases). Germline assignment: CDR1 SGHTA and CDR2 FQGNSA. V shed 5 bases and J shed 2 bases, with 10 bases lying between them. The CDR3 contains 15 residues. The CDR3 region has the DNA TGTGCCAGCAGCCCCGGACAGACTGGGGCCAACGTCCTGACTTTC. Translated, it gives CASSPGQTGANVLTF.

For the CDR3, the DNA is TGTGCCAGCAATCTAGGCGGTACGCAGTATTTT. Translation gives CASNLGGTQYF. V is TRBV6-5 and J is TRBJ2-3; the D is unclear. Germline assignment: CDR1 MNHEY and CDR2 SVGAGI. V was trimmed by 7 bases and J by 8 bases, leaving 10 bases between them. The CDR3 consists of 11 residues.

This clone was detected only a few times. The chain combines TRBV7-2 with TRBJ2-3; possibly TRBD2 for D (7 bases). The germline V gene has CDR1 SGHTA and CDR2 FQGNSA. Trimming took 1 base from V and 4 from J, leaving 12 bases between them. This CDR3 has 15 amino acids. CDR3 in DNA: TGTGCCAGCAGCTTAGTAGGGGGGGTGGCAGATACGCAGTATTTT. This codes for CASSLVGGVADTQYF.

V and J are TRBV5-1 and TRBJ2-5; D is ambiguous. CDR3 length equals 14 residues. V shed 2 bases and J shed 2 bases, with 10 bases lying between them. The germline V gene encodes CDR1 SGHRS and CDR2 YFSETQ. The CDR3 here is CASSFGALQETQYF. The CDR3 region has the DNA TGCGCCAGCAGCTTCGGTGCCCTTCAAGAGACCCAGTACTTC.

This chain links TRBV19 with TRBJ2-1; 9 nucleotides agree with TRBD1. The CDR3 sequence is 16 residues long. Per germline, CDR1 LNHDA and CDR2 SQIVND (reference sequence). After removal of 4 bases from V and 3 bases from J, the junction contained 7 bases not matched to a gene. CDR3 protein: CASSRTGDTVYNEQFF. The CDR3 DNA reads as TGTGCCAGTAGTAGGACAGGGGACACCGTCTACAATGAGCAGTTCTTC.

This rearrangement joins TRBV30 to TRBJ2-3; D is undetermined. Germline V CDR1 and CDR2: GTSNPN, SVGIG (reference sequence). The CDR3 loop spans 12 amino acids. V dropped 2 bases and J dropped 4 bases, with 7 bases sitting between them. The CDR3 spells CAWSPQADTQYF. The DNA for the CDR3 is TGTGCCTGGAGTCCGCAGGCAGATACGCAGTATTTT. The complete variable domain, with remaining parts taken from reference TRBV30 and TRBJ2-3, reads SQTIHQWPATLVQPVGSPLSLECTVEGTSNPNLYWYRQAAGRGLQLLFYSVGIGQISSEVPQNLSASRPQDRQFILSSKKLLLSDSGFYLCAWSPQADTQYFGPGTRLTVL.

V and J are TRBV18 and TRBJ2-2, with 11 positions matching TRBD2. V shed 1 base and J 0 bases; nucleotides not matched to a gene: 4. The CDR3 is made up of 18 amino acids. Germline V lookup: CDR1 KGHSH, CDR2 LQKENI. Here the CDR3 reads CASSPRLAGYSNTGELFF. CDR3 in DNA: TGTGCCAGCTCACCACGACTAGCGGGATACTCGAACACCGGGGAGCTGTTTTTT.

The genes are TRBV29-1 and TRBJ1-1; 9 bases map to TRBD1. Losses at the gene ends were 3 bases for V and 7 bases for J; bases not matched to a gene: 12. The CDR3 loop spans 15 amino acids. Germline V gene data show CDR1 as SQVTM and CDR2 as ANQGSEA. CDR3 coding DNA: TGCAGCGTTGACCAGCAGGGACAGGGACTTTATGAAGCTTTCTTT. Translated, it gives CSVDQQGQGLYEAFF. The whole variable domain, filled in from reference TRBV29-1 and TRBJ1-1, reads SAVISQKPSRDICQRGTSLTIQCQVDSQVTMMFWYRQQPGQSLTLIATANQGSEATYESGFVIDKFPISRPNLTFSTLTVSNMSPEDSSIYLCSVDQQGQGLYEAFFGQGTRLTVV.

Turning to this clone: Other DNA sequences in the same sample also yield this CDR3. V and J are TRBV30 and TRBJ2-5, with TRBD2 matching 7 bases. CDR1 and CDR2 from the germline V gene are GTSNPN and SVGIG (reference sequence). The V and J ends lost 3 bases and 5 bases, in that order; junction bases with no gene match: 3. The CDR3 runs to 12 residues. The CDR3 nucleotides read TGTGCCTGGAGGGGGGGAGGGGAGACCCAGTACTTC. It specifies CAWRGGGETQYF.